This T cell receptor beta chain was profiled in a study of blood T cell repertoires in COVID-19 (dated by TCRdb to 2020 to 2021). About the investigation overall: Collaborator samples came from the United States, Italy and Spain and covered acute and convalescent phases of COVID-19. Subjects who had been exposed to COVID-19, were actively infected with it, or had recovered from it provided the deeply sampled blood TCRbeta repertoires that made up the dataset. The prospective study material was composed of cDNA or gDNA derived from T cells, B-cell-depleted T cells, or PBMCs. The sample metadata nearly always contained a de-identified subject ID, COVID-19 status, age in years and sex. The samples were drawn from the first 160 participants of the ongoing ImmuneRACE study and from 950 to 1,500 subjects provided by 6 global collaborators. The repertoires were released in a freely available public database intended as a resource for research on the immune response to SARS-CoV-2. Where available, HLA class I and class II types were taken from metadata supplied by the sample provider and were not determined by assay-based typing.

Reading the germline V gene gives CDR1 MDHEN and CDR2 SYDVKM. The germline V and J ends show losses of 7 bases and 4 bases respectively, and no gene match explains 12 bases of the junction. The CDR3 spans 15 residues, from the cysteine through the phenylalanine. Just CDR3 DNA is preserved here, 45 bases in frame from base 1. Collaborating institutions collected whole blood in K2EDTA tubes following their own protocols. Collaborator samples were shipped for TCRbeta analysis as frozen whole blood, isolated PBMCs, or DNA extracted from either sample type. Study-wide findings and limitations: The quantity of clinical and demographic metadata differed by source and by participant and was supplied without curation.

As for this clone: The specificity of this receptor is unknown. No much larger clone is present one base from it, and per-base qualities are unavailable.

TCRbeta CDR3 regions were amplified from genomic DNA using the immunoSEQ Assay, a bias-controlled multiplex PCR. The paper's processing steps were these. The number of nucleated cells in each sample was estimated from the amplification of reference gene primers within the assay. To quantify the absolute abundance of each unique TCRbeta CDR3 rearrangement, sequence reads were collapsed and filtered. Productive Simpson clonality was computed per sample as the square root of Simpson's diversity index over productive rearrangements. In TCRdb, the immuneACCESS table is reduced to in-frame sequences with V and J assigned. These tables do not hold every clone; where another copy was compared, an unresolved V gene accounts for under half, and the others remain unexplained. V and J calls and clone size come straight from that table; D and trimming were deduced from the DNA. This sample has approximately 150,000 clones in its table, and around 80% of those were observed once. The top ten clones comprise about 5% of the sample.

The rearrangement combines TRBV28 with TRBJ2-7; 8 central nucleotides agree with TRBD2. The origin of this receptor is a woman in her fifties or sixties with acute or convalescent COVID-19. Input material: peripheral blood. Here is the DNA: TGTGCCAGCATACAAAGCGGGAGTGGAACGTACGAGCAGTACTTC. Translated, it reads CASIQSGSGTYEQYF.